This paragraph reports one T cell receptor beta chain. Its antigen remains unidentified. The donors were adults (healthy and HIV-negative) with no recent acute infections or vaccinations. Those who donated, Caucasian adults without exception, all lived in Nashville, Tennessee. Repertoires were generated with immunoSEQ multiplex PCR, while TCRdb's copy carries only in-frame clones and drops some. The sample shows about 2.4 million clones, roughly 93% of them seen only once. The data originate from a study of shared clonotypes between healthy human individuals. Study-level background: A donor's plate count was three for CD4 naive and three for CD4 memory; CD8 naive had two and CD8 memory one.

The CDR3 totals 16 residues. V dropped 6 bases and J dropped 2 bases, with 19 bases sitting between them. Germline CDR1 and CDR2: MDHEN and SYDVKM. Study observations and caveats: A small donor pool kept down the genetic and exposure-history diversity that was represented.

The receptor comes from a man between 18 and 35 years old in good health. Some clones in this sample may be carry-over from other donors' samples. The specimen was naive CD4+ T cells from PBMCs. Subset noted: CD45RA+ positively selected. This chain links TRBV28 with TRBJ2-5; a possible D gene is TRBD2 (7 bases). CDR3 sequence (DNA): TGTGCCAGCAGCCCCGGGGGGAGGGGGTGGCAAGAGACCCAGTACTTC. As protein: CASSPGGRGWQETQYF.